This is a list of T cell receptor beta chains from one sample in a study of early T cells in non-severe SARS-CoV-2 infection. TCRdb analysed the 5' RACE reads with MiXCR anew, one entry per CDR3 protein. The repertoire consists of 50,000 or so distinct CDR3 sequences, with roughly 13% occurring once and the leading ten covering roughly 9.1%. The sequenced material came from whole blood. These receptors were collected from an adult who was a healthcare worker with PCR-confirmed SARS-CoV-2 infection or an uninfected control (not recorded which). The CDR3 runs from the conserved cysteine through the conserved F or W. D genes are given only for firm matches. Only some rows state a clone size, as once, few, many or a class for expanded clones.

cdr3_nt,cdr3_aa,clone_size,d_call,v_call,j_call
TGTGCCAGCTCCAGGGGAATCAGCAATCAGCCCCAGCATTTT,CASSRGISNQPQHF,.,.,TRBV6-1,TRBJ1-5
TGCAGTGCTAGAGATCCGGGACAGGCCCTCTATGGCTACACCTTC,CSARDPGQALYGYTF,few,TRBD1,TRBV20-1,TRBJ1-2
TGTACCAGCAGTGAGCAGGGCCCGTTGGAGGACACTGAGCAGTTCTTC,CTSSEQGPLEDTEQFF,.,.,TRBV2,TRBJ2-1
TGTGCCAGCAGCGTAGGTGAGGGGCGCGGCACCGGGGAGCTGTTTTTT,CASSVGEGRGTGELFF,.,.,TRBV9,TRBJ2-2
TGTGCCAGCAGTCAAGGGTCTTTCAGAGGCTACACCTTC,CASSQGSFRGYTF,.,.,TRBV28,TRBJ1-2
TGTGCCAGCAGTGAGTTGAGGCTTGAAGCTTTCTTT,CASSELRLEAFF,.,.,TRBV6-1,TRBJ1-1
TGTGCCAGCAGTCCGGGGGGTCTAGCCAAAAACATTCTGTACTTC,CASSPGGLAKNILYF,.,TRBD2,TRBV6-2/TRBV6-3,TRBJ2-4
TGTGCCAGCACCCCTCCAACACTAGCGGGGATTCGAGATACGCAGTATTTT,CASTPPTLAGIRDTQYF,few,TRBD2,TRBV28,TRBJ2-3
TGTGCCAGCAGTTTATCCCCGACAGTCTACGAGCAGTACTTC,CASSLSPTVYEQYF,few,.,TRBV27,TRBJ2-7
TGTGCCAGCAGCCTGAGGCGGACTGAAGCTTTCTTT,CASSLRRTEAFF,few,.,TRBV4-2,TRBJ1-1
TGCGCCAGCAGCTTGGCATGGACAGATACGCAGTATTTT,CASSLAWTDTQYF,few,.,TRBV5-1,TRBJ2-3
TGCAGTGCTCCCCGACAGGGGGGTCATAATTCACCCCTCCACTTT,CSAPRQGGHNSPLHF,many,TRBD1,TRBV20-1,TRBJ1-6
TGCGCCAGCAGCCAAGTTCGGGAACTAACAGGGATGAACACTGAAGCTTTCTTT,CASSQVRELTGMNTEAFF,few,.,TRBV4-3,TRBJ1-1
TGTGCCAGTTTTGCCCCGAAAGGGAACACTGAAGCTTTCTTT,CASFAPKGNTEAFF,.,.,TRBV6-2/TRBV6-3,TRBJ1-1
TGTGCCAGCAGCCCATGGACAGGGGCTCCCTATGGCTACACCTTC,CASSPWTGAPYGYTF,.,TRBD1,TRBV9,TRBJ1-2
TGTGCCACCAGCAGAGACCTACCCCCACGACTAGTGCAGTACTTC,CATSRDLPPRLVQYF,.,.,TRBV15,TRBJ2-7
TGTGCCAGCAGCGGTTATGGCAATCAGCCCCAGCATTTT,CASSGYGNQPQHF,many,.,TRBV7-9,TRBJ1-5
TGTGCCAGCAGTGACCGGGACACCCAGAACAATGAGCAGTTCTTC,CASSDRDTQNNEQFF,many,.,TRBV2,TRBJ2-1